Sequencing of this T cell receptor (beta chain) was carried out in a study of blood T cell repertoires in COVID-19. TCRdb keeps only in-frame clones here, not all; method: immunoSEQ multiplex PCR. The sample shows roughly 520,000 clones, approximately 90% of them seen only once. J was trimmed by 2 bases and V by 2 bases; bases with no gene match: 4. The CDR3 has 15 residues. CDR1 is LGHNA, CDR2 YNFKEQ, per germline. The study recruited people aged roughly 18 to 100 years across around 23 US areas. In assigning cohorts, the study relied on participant-reported clinical history. The receptor's source is a woman between 40 and 50 years old who had recovered from COVID-19. The V gene is TRBV4-2, the J gene TRBJ2-7; 9 positions match TRBD1. Sequences were obtained from PBMCs or T cells enriched from blood (not recorded which). In DNA form, the CDR3 reads TGTGCCAGCAGCCAACCGGGACAGGGTGCCTACGAGCAGTACTTC. It yields the protein CASSQPGQGAYEQYF.